This is a list of T cell receptor beta chains from one sample in a study of OX40 agonist ivuxolimab in advanced cancers. Profiling relied on immunoSEQ multiplex PCR, and the TCRdb table lists in-frame clones only, not all of them. This table has about 50,000 clones, 82% appearing once. The material was CD4+ or CD8+ T cells sorted from blood, obtained in a trial of the OX40 agonist ivuxolimab. The receptors come from an adult with an advanced solid tumor such as melanoma, head and neck, liver or kidney cancer. CDR3s include the opening cysteine and the closing phenylalanine or tryptophan. Fields, in order: V gene, D gene, J gene, clone size, CDR3 DNA, CDR3 protein. D genes are given only for firm matches. Size tells how often a clone was seen (once, few, many) or the class of an expanded clone, and some rows leave it out.

>TRBV15|NA|TRBJ2-7|NA
TGTGCCACTTCCCTGGGCCAGAGCTACTACGAGCAGTACTTC
CATSLGQSYYEQYF
>TRBV28|NA|TRBJ2-6|few
TGTGCCAGCAGTTCCATAGGGGGGCAGGGTTGGGCCAACGTCCTGACTTTC
CASSSIGGQGWANVLTF
>TRBV4-2|TRBD1|TRBJ2-7|NA
TGTGCCAGCAGCCAACCCGGGACAGGGGCTGGCGAGCAGTACTTC
CASSQPGTGAGEQYF
>TRBV5-1|NA|TRBJ2-7|once
TGCGCCAGCAGCCGGCCCGGATTTCCCTACGAGCAGTACTTC
CASSRPGFPYEQYF
>TRBV28|TRBD1|TRBJ1-1|NA
TGTGCCAGCACCGTAAGGGGGCGTCCGAAAGCTTTCTTT
CASTVRGRPKAFF
>TRBV7-3|NA|TRBJ2-7|NA
TGTGCCAGCAGCTTAAATGCGGGGGCCAGCTACGAGCAGTACTTC
CASSLNAGASYEQYF
>TRBV18|TRBD1|TRBJ2-7|once
TGTGCCAGCTCACCGGACAGGGGGCGAGAGCAGTACTTC
CASSPDRGREQYF
>TRBV7-2|NA|TRBJ2-2|NA
TGTGCCAGCAGAAGTCCTCAGGGGTTCACCGGGGAGCTGTTTTTT
CASRSPQGFTGELFF
>TRBV11-1|NA|TRBJ2-3|once
TGTGCCAGCAGCTTAGAAGCTAATCGGGCTACGCAGTATTTT
CASSLEANRATQYF
>TRBV30|NA|TRBJ1-5|NA
TGTGCCTGGAGTCCTTCGGGGGCTAGCAATCAGCCCCAGCATTTT
CAWSPSGASNQPQHF
>TRBV5-6|NA|TRBJ1-1|NA
TGTGCCAGCAGCTTCGGACAGTCGAACACTGAAGCTTTCTTT
CASSFGQSNTEAFF
>TRBV27|TRBD1|TRBJ1-3|NA
TGTGCCAGCAGTCAGGGGGGACAGGGTTACACCATATATTTT
CASSQGGQGYTIYF
>TRBV6-6|NA|TRBJ1-6|NA
TGTGCCAGCAGTCGAACCTCCTATAATTCACCCCTCCACTTT
CASSRTSYNSPLHF
>TRBV6-6|NA|TRBJ2-7|NA
TGTGCCACCCAACGAGGAGGGGCGAACGAGCAGTACTTC
CATQRGGANEQYF
>TRBV9|NA|TRBJ1-3|NA
TGTGCCAGCAGCGTCCTGCATGGAAACACCATATATTTT
CASSVLHGNTIYF
>TRBV7-2|NA|TRBJ2-5|NA
TGTGCCAGCAGCTTAGCGCGAGGGGGGAGGGAGACCCAGTACTTC
CASSLARGGRETQYF
>TRBV2|TRBD1|TRBJ1-6|NA
TGTGCCAGCAGGCGGGACAGTGAGTCACCCCTCCACTTT
CASRRDSESPLHF
>TRBV19|NA|TRBJ1-2|NA
TGTGCCAGTATGCTGGACAGATCCTACTATGGCTACACCTTC
CASMLDRSYYGYTF
>TRBV6-1|NA|TRBJ1-2|few
TGTGCCAGCAGTGAAGTTGAGGGGATCGGATATGGCTACACCTTC
CASSEVEGIGYGYTF
>TRBV28|TRBD1|TRBJ2-7|NA
TGTGCCAGCACCCCCGGGACAGTCTTATTTGAGCAGTACTTC
CASTPGTVLFEQYF
>TRBV19|NA|TRBJ2-1|NA
TGTGCCAGCGGACAGTCTCGGACTTGGGACAATGAGCAGTTCTTC
CASGQSRTWDNEQFF
>TRBV30|TRBD1|TRBJ1-4|once
TGTGCCTTTGGGACAGGGGGCCAAAAACTGTTTTTT
CAFGTGGQKLFF
>TRBV28|TRBD1|TRBJ2-6|NA
TGTGCCAGCAGTTCCCGGGACAGGGACCTCTCTGGGGCCAACGTCCTGACTTTC
CASSSRDRDLSGANVLTF
>TRBV6-4|TRBD1|TRBJ1-2|NA
TGTGCCAGCAGTGACGCCGGGACAGGGAGGGGCGGCTACACCTTC
CASSDAGTGRGGYTF
>TRBV7-9|TRBD1|TRBJ1-1|NA
TGTGCCAGCACTACGACAGGGATGAACACTGAAGCTTTCTTT
CASTTTGMNTEAFF
>TRBV29-1|NA|TRBJ2-2|NA
TGCAGCGTGGGACCATTTGACACCGGGGAGCTGTTTTTT
CSVGPFDTGELFF
>TRBV6-1|NA|TRBJ1-5|NA
TGTGCCAGCAGTGTCCAAGGAAACCTTCGAAGCGATCAGCCCCAGCATTTT
CASSVQGNLRSDQPQHF
>TRBV5-4|NA|TRBJ2-3|NA
TGTGCCTCGGGCCCAGGTAGCACAGATACGCAGTATTTT
CASGPGSTDTQYF
>TRBV2|NA|TRBJ1-2|NA
TGTGCCAGCAGTGCGGGGTTGTATGGCTACACCTTC
CASSAGLYGYTF
>TRBV11-3|NA|TRBJ2-6|NA
TGTGCCAGCAGCTTAGATCCCCCCAGGCGAGGGGCCAACGTCCTGACTTTC
CASSLDPPRRGANVLTF
>TRBV7-9|NA|TRBJ1-5|NA
TGTGCCAGCAGCTTTCCCGGGGGAAATCAGCCCCAGCATTTT
CASSFPGGNQPQHF
>TRBV6-1|NA|TRBJ2-7|NA
TGTGCCAGCAGTGAAACCAGGGACTACGAGCAGTACTTC
CASSETRDYEQYF
>TRBV6-5|NA|TRBJ2-7|NA
TGTGCCAGCAGGAGGTCCCTGGAGGCCTACGAGCAGTACTTC
CASRRSLEAYEQYF
>TRBV7-6|TRBD2|TRBJ2-7|NA
TGTGCCAGCAGCTTAGCCTCGACTAGCGGCTACGAGCAGTACTTC
CASSLASTSGYEQYF
>TRBV7-2|NA|TRBJ1-5|NA
TGTGCCAGCAGCTTATGGTGGGAACACCGTAATCAGCCCCAGCATTTT
CASSLWWEHRNQPQHF
>TRBV6-1|NA|TRBJ1-5|NA
TGTGCCAGCAGTGAGTACGGGGGTCTCAATCAGCCCCAGCATTTT
CASSEYGGLNQPQHF
>TRBV5-6|NA|TRBJ1-5|NA
TGTGCCAGCAGCGAACGGACAGAATCTAATCAGCCCCAGCATTTT
CASSERTESNQPQHF
>TRBV7-3|NA|TRBJ1-1|NA
TGTGCCAGCAGCTTAGGGGGGGCCTTCACTGAAGCTTTCTTT
CASSLGGAFTEAFF
>TRBV5-1|NA|TRBJ2-7|NA
TGCGCCAGCAGCTTGGGGACAGCCTTGGTGGGAGAGCAGTACTTC
CASSLGTALVGEQYF
>TRBV7-9|TRBD1|TRBJ1-3|NA
TGTGCCAGCAGCCCGACAGGGGTTGGAAACACCATATATTTT
CASSPTGVGNTIYF
>TRBV5-8|TRBD1|TRBJ1-3|NA
TGTGCCAGCAGCCGGACAGGGGGCTCTTTCTCTGGAAACACCATATATTTT
CASSRTGGSFSGNTIYF
>TRBV21-1|NA|TRBJ1-1|NA
TGTGCCAGCAGCGACGGGACAGAGAACACTGAAGCTTTCTTT
CASSDGTENTEAFF
>TRBV4-2|NA|TRBJ1-3|NA
TGTGCCAGCAGCCGGACGACTGGCAGCTTAGTTGGAAACACCATATATTTT
CASSRTTGSLVGNTIYF
>TRBV5-1|NA|TRBJ1-1|NA
TGCGCCAGCAGCCCACAAGGGCGGTACACTGAAGCTTTCTTT
CASSPQGRYTEAFF
>TRBV5-6|TRBD1|TRBJ2-5|NA
TGTGCCAGCAGCCGGGACAGTGCGGAGACCCAGTACTTC
CASSRDSAETQYF
>TRBV6-1|NA|TRBJ2-2|NA
TGTGCCAGCGGGGGGACATCGAACACCGGGGAGCTGTTTTTT
CASGGTSNTGELFF
>TRBV6-6|NA|TRBJ2-3|few
TGTGCCAGCAGCACCACACTTGACCCCGCCGGTACGCAGTATTTT
CASSTTLDPAGTQYF
>TRBV5-1|NA|TRBJ2-5|few
TGCGCCAGCAGCTTGGGCGATAGGGGGTCCCAGTACTTC
CASSLGDRGSQYF
>TRBV19|NA|TRBJ2-5|NA
TGTGCCAGTAGTAATACTAGAGTGGAGACCCAGTACTTC
CASSNTRVETQYF
>TRBV7-9|NA|TRBJ2-5|NA
TGTGCCAGCAGCTTAGGTGGGGGATACCAAGAGACCCAGTACTTC
CASSLGGGYQETQYF
>TRBV5-1|NA|TRBJ1-3|medium-sized
TGCGCCAGCAGCTTAAAGACAGCTGCCCTCTCTGGAAACACCATATATTTT
CASSLKTAALSGNTIYF
>TRBV28|NA|TRBJ1-4|NA
TGTGCCAGCAGTTTAGGGGGCGCTAATGAGGGAAAACTGTTTTTT
CASSLGGANEGKLFF
>TRBV5-3|NA|TRBJ2-2|NA
TGTGCCAGAAATACAGGGTCGGACACCGGGGAGCTGTTTTTT
CARNTGSDTGELFF
>TRBV7-3|TRBD1|TRBJ1-1|NA
TGTGCCAGCTCAGGGGGGATGAACACTGAAGCTTTCTTT
CASSGGMNTEAFF
>TRBV28|NA|TRBJ2-7|NA
TGTGCCAGCAGCCTTGAGGGGAGCGAGCAGTACTTC
CASSLEGSEQYF